The 8 T cell receptor beta chains reported below all come from one sample, sequenced in a study of blood T cell repertoires in COVID-19. The table came from immunoSEQ multiplex PCR; TCRdb's copy has only in-frame clones and leaves some out. The table lists about 120,000 clones, 81% of them singletons, with more than 3% in the top ten. Sample: peripheral blood. Every receptor here comes from a woman aged 50 to 60 with acute or convalescent COVID-19.

CDR3 region: CASSLVSGNYGYTF. The CDR3, as DNA: TGTGCCAGCAGCTTAGTGTCGGGTAACTATGGCTACACCTTC. The J gene is TRBJ1-2, the V gene TRBV7-2; D is unresolved. CDR1 is SGHTA, CDR2 FQGNSA, per germline. The V end lost 1 base, the J end lost 1 base, and 7 bases lay between the germline ends. The CDR3 extends over 14 amino acids.

This rearrangement joins TRBV4-1 to TRBJ2-3; 11 bases align to TRBD2. Germline V gene sequence: CDR1 MGHRA, CDR2 YSYEKL. V lost 1 base to trimming and J lost 3 bases; unmatched junction nucleotides: 6. The CDR3 is made up of 17 amino acids. CDR3 protein: CASSQGSGGAWTDTQYF. The CDR3 DNA sequence: TGCGCCAGCAGCCAAGGTAGCGGGGGGGCCTGGACAGATACGCAGTATTTT.

V is TRBV5-4 and J is TRBJ1-3, with TRBD1 matching over 9 bases. The ends lost 2 bases at V and 0 bases at J; junction bases unmatched: 9. The CDR3 totals 18 residues. The germline gives CDR1 SGHNT, CDR2 YYREEE (reference sequence). The CDR3 here is CASSFGGGQGNSGNTIYF. CDR3 bases: TGTGCCAGCAGCTTTGGGGGGGGACAGGGAAACTCTGGAAACACCATATATTTT.

The gene calls are TRBV28 and TRBJ1-3, with TRBD1 as a possible D gene (5 bases). The CDR3 runs to 16 residues. CDR1 MDHEN and CDR2 SYDVKM come from the germline V gene. The V end was cut by 5 bases, the J end by 0 bases, with 14 bases between. The CDR3 loop reads CASSDRGDHSGNTIYF. Here the CDR3 DNA reads TGTGCCAGCAGTGACCGCGGGGACCACTCTGGAAACACCATATATTTT.

The chain employs TRBV28 and TRBJ2-3, with a possible D match to TRBD1 (5 bases). Germline CDR1 reads MDHEN; CDR2 reads SYDVKM. The CDR3 totals 13 residues. Deletions cut 5 bases from V and 6 bases from J, with 12 bases between. The CDR3 nucleotides are TGTGCCAGCAGTCGCAGCAGGGTGGATACGCAGTATTTT. Encoded protein: CASSRSRVDTQYF. The complete variable domain, with remaining parts taken from reference TRBV28 and TRBJ2-3, reads DVKVTQSSRYLVKRTGEKVFLECVQDMDHENMFWYRQDPGLGLRLIYFSYDVKMKEKGDIPEGYSVSREKKERFSLILESASTNQTSMYLCASSRSRVDTQYFGPGTRLTVL.

The rearrangement links TRBV5-1 to TRBJ2-1, with D possibly TRBD1 on 5 matching bases. V was shortened by 8 bases and J by 10 bases, with 22 bases between the two germline ends. The germline V gene encodes CDR1 SGHRS and CDR2 YFSETQ. CDR3 length: 14 amino acids. The CDR3 spells CASTPDTTLGEQFF. The CDR3 nucleotides are TGCGCCAGTACACCGGACACCACCTTAGGGGAGCAGTTCTTC.

The rearrangement joins TRBV4-1 to TRBJ2-7; a weak D match, TRBD1 (6 bases). The V gene lost 3 bases and the J gene lost 3 bases, with 15 bases spanning the gap. The CDR3 is 15 residues long. CDR1 is MGHRA and CDR2 is YSYEKL in the germline V gene. The CDR3 coding sequence is TGCGCCAGCAGCCAGTTAGACAGGATAGACTACGAGCAGTACTTC. Translated: CASSQLDRIDYEQYF.

The chain combines TRBV5-1 with TRBJ1-1, with unresolved D. The germline V and J ends were trimmed by 0 bases and 4 bases, with 13 bases remaining between them. This CDR3 is 15 amino acids long. Germline assignment: CDR1 SGHRS and CDR2 YFSETQ. CDR3 in amino acids: CASSLELGSSTEAFF. DNA for the CDR3: TGCGCCAGCAGCTTGGAGCTGGGCAGTAGCACTGAAGCTTTCTTT.